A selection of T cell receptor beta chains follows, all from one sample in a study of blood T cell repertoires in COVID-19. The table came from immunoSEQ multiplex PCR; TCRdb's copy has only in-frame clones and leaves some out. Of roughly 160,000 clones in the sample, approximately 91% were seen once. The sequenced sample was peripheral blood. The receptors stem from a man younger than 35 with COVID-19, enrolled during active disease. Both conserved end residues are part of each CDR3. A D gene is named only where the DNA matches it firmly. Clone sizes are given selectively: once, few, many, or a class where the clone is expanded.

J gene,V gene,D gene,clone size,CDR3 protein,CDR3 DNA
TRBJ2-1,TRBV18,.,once,CASSPSRRGADYNEQFF,TGTGCCAGCTCACCGAGTCGGCGGGGCGCCGACTACAATGAGCAGTTCTTC
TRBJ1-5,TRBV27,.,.,CASSLGNGPQHF,TGTGCCAGCTCCTTGGGCAATGGACCCCAGCATTTT
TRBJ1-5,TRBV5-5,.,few,CASSCDTSNQPQHF,TGTGCCAGCAGCTGTGACACTAGCAATCAGCCCCAGCATTTT
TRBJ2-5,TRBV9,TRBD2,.,CASSVGGGRAFETQYF,TGTGCCAGCAGCGTAGGTGGCGGGAGGGCATTCGAGACCCAGTACTTC
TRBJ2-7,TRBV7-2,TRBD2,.,CASSLALVTSGSYEQYF,TGTGCCAGCAGCTTAGCGCTGGTGACTAGCGGGAGCTACGAGCAGTACTTC
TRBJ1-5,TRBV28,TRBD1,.,CASSLQGASNQPQHF,TGTGCCAGCAGTTTGCAGGGGGCGAGCAATCAGCCCCAGCATTTT
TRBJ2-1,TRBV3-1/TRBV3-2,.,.,CASSPTNRAGEQFF,TGTGCCAGCAGCCCGACCAACAGGGCAGGCGAGCAGTTCTTC
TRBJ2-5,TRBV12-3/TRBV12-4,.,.,CASSYSGVETQYF,TGTGCCAGCAGTTATTCAGGGGTGGAGACCCAGTACTTC
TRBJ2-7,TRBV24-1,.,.,CATSDGRVYEQYF,TGTGCCACCAGTGACGGCAGGGTCTACGAGCAGTACTTC
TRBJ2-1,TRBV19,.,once,CASSMGRLQWNEQFF,TGTGCCAGTAGTATGGGGCGGTTACAATGGAATGAGCAGTTCTTC
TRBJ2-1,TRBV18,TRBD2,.,CASSPRTSGRDEQFF,TGTGCCAGCTCACCTCGGACTAGCGGGAGGGATGAGCAGTTCTTC
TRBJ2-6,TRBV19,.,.,CASRSGQADSGANVLTF,TGTGCCAGTAGGTCGGGACAAGCCGATTCTGGGGCCAACGTCCTGACTTTC
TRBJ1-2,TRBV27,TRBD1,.,CASSLLWTGDDYGYTF,TGTGCCAGCAGTCTCCTCTGGACAGGGGACGACTATGGCTACACCTTC
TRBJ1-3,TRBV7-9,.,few,CASSSPARSGNTIYF,TGTGCCAGCAGCTCACCAGCGAGGTCTGGAAACACCATATATTTT
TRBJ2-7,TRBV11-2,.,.,CASSGGSGEQYF,TGTGCCAGCAGCGGAGGCTCGGGGGAGCAGTACTTC
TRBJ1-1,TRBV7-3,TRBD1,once,CASSFLTGDMNTEAFF,TGTGCCAGCAGCTTTTTAACAGGGGACATGAACACTGAAGCTTTCTTT
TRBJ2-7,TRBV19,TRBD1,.,CASSIAVQGNFYEQYF,TGTGCCAGTAGTATAGCCGTACAGGGGAATTTCTACGAGCAGTACTTC
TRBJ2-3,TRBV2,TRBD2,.,CASILSGTSGVTDTQYF,TGTGCCAGCATTCTTTCCGGGACTAGCGGGGTCACAGATACGCAGTATTTT
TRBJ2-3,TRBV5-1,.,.,CASSRGTDTQYF,TGCGCCAGCAGCCGGGGGACAGATACGCAGTATTTT
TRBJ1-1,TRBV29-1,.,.,CSVSPRHANTEAFF,TGCAGCGTAAGTCCGAGGCACGCGAACACTGAAGCTTTCTTT
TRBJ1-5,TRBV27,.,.,CASSWTGGNQPQHF,TGTGCCAGCAGTTGGACGGGAGGGAATCAGCCCCAGCATTTT
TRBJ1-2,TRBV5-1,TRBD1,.,CASSENRGRGDGYTF,TGCGCCAGCAGCGAAAACAGGGGGCGAGGGGATGGCTACACCTTC
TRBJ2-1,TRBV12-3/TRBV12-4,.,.,CASRRNEQFF,TGTGCCAGCAGGAGGAATGAGCAGTTCTTC